The following is a T cell receptor beta chain sequence with its context. Its antigen is still unknown. This table comes from immunoSEQ multiplex PCR, and its TCRdb copy is limited to in-frame clones, with some not included. Here the sample spans about 25,000 clones, roughly 86% being singletons. These data come from a study of graft-versus-host responses after intestinal transplantation. This CDR3 comprises 14 residues. Germline V lookup: CDR1 SEHNR, CDR2 FQNEAQ (reference sequence). The sequencing used unstimulated CD8+ T cells sorted from spleen or lymph node cells, collected before transplant. The J gene is TRBJ2-5, the V gene TRBV7-9, with TRBD2 matching 8 bases. The J call is doubtful: the DNA matches TRBJ2-7 better. This sequence originates from a human donor who was the organ donor for an intestinal transplant. CDR3 coding DNA: TGTGCCAGCAGCTTCGGGGGGGACCTCTACGAGCAGTACTTC. It is translated as CASSFGGDLYEQYF.